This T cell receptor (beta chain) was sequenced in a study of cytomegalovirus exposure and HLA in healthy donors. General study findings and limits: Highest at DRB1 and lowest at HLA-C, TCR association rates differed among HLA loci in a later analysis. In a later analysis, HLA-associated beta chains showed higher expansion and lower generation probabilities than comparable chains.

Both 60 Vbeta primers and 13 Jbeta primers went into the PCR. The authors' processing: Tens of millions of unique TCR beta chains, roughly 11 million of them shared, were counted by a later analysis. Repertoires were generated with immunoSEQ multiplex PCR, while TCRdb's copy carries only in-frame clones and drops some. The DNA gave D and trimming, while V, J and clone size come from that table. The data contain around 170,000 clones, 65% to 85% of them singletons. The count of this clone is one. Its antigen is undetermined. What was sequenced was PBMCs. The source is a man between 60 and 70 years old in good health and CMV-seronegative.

CDR3 bases: TGCGCCAGCACCACGGGACTAGCCGACTACAATGAGCAGTTCTTC. Translated: CASTTGLADYNEQFF. The rearrangement joins TRBV5-1 to TRBJ2-1, with 9 bases identical to TRBD2. This CDR3 spans 15 amino acids. With V trimmed by 6 bases and J by 3 bases, 7 bases remained unmatched. CDR1 and CDR2 from the germline V gene are SGHRS and YFSETQ.